The 20 T cell receptor beta chains reported below all come from one sample, sequenced in a study of blood T cell repertoires in COVID-19. The protocol was immunoSEQ multiplex PCR, while the TCRdb copy is restricted to in-frame clones and leaves out a portion. Of about 73,000 clones listed, roughly four fifths are singletons. The sequencing input was peripheral blood. These receptors all stem from a man between 65 and 85 years old with COVID-19, enrolled during active disease.

The chain links TRBV7-9 to TRBJ2-7; tentative D call: TRBD1 (5 bases). Trimming took 4 bases from V and 5 from J, leaving 18 bases between them. CDR1 is SEHNR, CDR2 FQNEAQ, per germline (reference sequence). CDR3 length: 15 residues. CDR3 amino acids: CASSSSVGQFHEQYF. In DNA form, the CDR3 reads TGTGCCAGCAGCTCCTCCGTGGGGCAGTTCCACGAGCAGTACTTC.

V gene TRBV9 combines with J gene TRBJ2-2, with 8 bases aligning to TRBD1. From germline, CDR1 is SGDLS and CDR2 YYNGEE. This CDR3 comprises 16 residues. Germline trimming cut 2 bases from V and 2 bases from J; bases unmatched to any gene: 5. The CDR3 loop reads CASSVRTGSNTGELFF. In DNA, the CDR3 is TGTGCCAGCAGCGTCCGGACAGGGAGCAACACCGGGGAGCTGTTTTTT.

This clone has a single count. The chain joins TRBV24-1 to TRBJ2-6, with D possibly matching TRBD1 (5 bases). Trimming stripped 3 bases from V and 2 bases from J, with 13 bases between. The germline CDR1 and CDR2 sequences are KGHDR and SFDVKD. This CDR3 region has 17 residues. The CDR3 sequence: CATSDTQDKPGANVLTF. Written as DNA, the CDR3 is TGTGCCACCAGTGATACCCAGGACAAACCTGGGGCCAACGTCCTGACTTTC.

V gene TRBV5-1 combines with J gene TRBJ2-7; tentative D call: TRBD1 (6 bases). This CDR3 is 16 amino acids long. Trimming left V 3 bases short and J 3 bases short, with 19 bases between. Germline V gene data show CDR1 as SGHRS and CDR2 as YFSETQ. CDR3 residues: CASSSLAGDLVYEQYF. CDR3 DNA sequence: TGCGCCAGCAGCTCGCTAGCAGGGGATCTAGTCTACGAGCAGTACTTC.

V usage is TRBV11-2 and J usage is TRBJ2-7; unclear D gene. V was pared by 4 bases and J by 6 bases, with 7 bases between. The CDR3 consists of 11 residues. Germline CDR1 reads SGHAT; CDR2 reads FQNNGV. CDR3 in amino acids: CASSSVGEQYF. The DNA of the CDR3 is TGTGCCAGCAGCTCGGTTGGCGAGCAGTACTTC.

In this sample, this clone turned up a few times. The rearrangement links TRBV6-4 to TRBJ2-3; 7 nucleotides line up with TRBD2. CDR3 length: 15 amino acids. The trim removed 1 base at V and 0 bases at J, leaving 1 base unmatched. Germline CDR1 MRHNA, CDR2 SNTAGT. CDR3 nucleotides: TGTGCCAGCAGTGACTTTAGCGGGAGCACAGATACGCAGTATTTT. Translated, it gives CASSDFSGSTDTQYF.

The chain employs TRBV29-1 and TRBJ1-1, with a tentative D call TRBD1 (6 bases). Trimming shortened V by 7 bases and J by 6 bases, and 24 bases separated the two germline ends. The CDR3 loop spans 15 amino acids. Looked up from germline, CDR1 is SQVTM and CDR2 is ANQGSEA. The CDR3 loop reads CSARARGGAHAEAFF. Written as DNA, the CDR3 is TGCAGCGCGCGAGCCCGCGGGGGGGCGCACGCTGAAGCTTTCTTT.

At least ten counts were recorded for this clone. The chain links TRBV5-4 to TRBJ2-5, with TRBD2 matching 12 bases. There are 15 residues in the CDR3. The V gene's germline CDR1 is SGHNT and CDR2 YYREEE (reference sequence). V was pared by 4 bases and J by 2 bases, with 3 bases of the junction left unmatched. The CDR3 sequence: CASSGGLAGQETQYF. As DNA, the CDR3 is TGTGCCAGCAGCGGCGGACTAGCGGGACAAGAGACCCAGTACTTC.

The chain uses TRBV27 and TRBJ1-6, with TRBD1 matching 7 bases. Trimming cost V 6 bases and J 5 bases; bases outside gene matches: 7. This CDR3 comprises 15 residues. Germline CDR1 is MNHEY and CDR2 is SMNVEV (reference sequence). CDR3 sequence: CASRHAGTDNSPLHF. CDR3 nucleotides: TGTGCCAGCAGACATGCCGGGACAGATAATTCACCCCTCCACTTT.

The chain couples TRBV3-1 (or the pseudogene TRBV3-2) to TRBJ1-6; no definite D call. This CDR3 is 19 amino acids long. Germline loops: CDR1 LGHDT, CDR2 YNNKEL (reference sequence). Trimming took off 2 bases at V and 1 base at J, with 18 bases between the two ends. The CDR3 region has the DNA TGTGCCAGCAGCCAAAGTCTTGACCACGGCGGTTCCTATAATTCACCCCTCCACTTT. Its translation: CASSQSLDHGGSYNSPLHF.

The genes are TRBV27 and TRBJ2-2; TRBD2 is a possible D gene (6 bases). The V end was cut by 1 base, the J end by 7 bases, with 10 bases between. CDR3 length equals 14 residues. Germline CDR1 is MNHEY and CDR2 is SMNVEV (reference sequence). The CDR3 loop reads CASSLWRGHGELFF. The CDR3, as DNA: TGTGCCAGCAGTTTATGGCGGGGTCACGGGGAGCTGTTTTTT.

This clone showed up just a few times. The rearrangement links TRBV19 to TRBJ1-2, with 9 positions matching TRBD1. The CDR3 sequence is 15 residues long. The J segment lost 0 bases and the V segment lost 4 bases, leaving 3 bases of the junction unmatched. Germline lookup yields CDR1 LNHDA and CDR2 SQIVND (reference sequence). The CDR3 region is CASSTTGGSNYGYTF. The DNA for the CDR3 is TGTGCCAGTAGTACAACAGGGGGCTCTAACTATGGCTACACCTTC.

The V and J genes are TRBV15 and TRBJ2-3; maybe TRBD2 (5 bases). The CDR3 is 12 amino acids. Trimming left V 7 bases short and J 5 bases short, with 10 bases between. CDR1 is LNHNV, CDR2 YYDKDF, per germline (reference sequence). CDR3 sequence: CATNTGVDTQYF. CDR3 nucleotides: TGTGCCACCAACACCGGGGTAGATACGCAGTATTTT.

The sample holds one count of this clone. J is TRBJ1-1 and V is TRBV5-1; 9 bases agree with TRBD1. CDR3 length: 10 amino acids. Germline assignment: CDR1 SGHRS and CDR2 YFSETQ. The V gene end was trimmed by 8 bases and the J gene end by 10 bases; junction bases not matched to a gene: 3. CDR3 sequence (DNA): TGCGCCAGTAGGGACAGGGCAGCTTTCTTT. This sequence encodes CASRDRAAFF.

J is TRBJ2-2 and V is TRBV9; 7 nucleotides line up with TRBD1. V shed 4 bases and J 4 bases; nucleotides not matched to a gene: 10. The CDR3 covers 16 residues. Germline V lookup: CDR1 SGDLS, CDR2 YYNGEE. The CDR3 DNA reads as TGTGCCAGCAGCAGTTCGAGGGGGCGCGTCACCGGGGAGCTGTTTTTT. Protein: CASSSSRGRVTGELFF. Complete variable domain (other parts from reference TRBV9 and TRBJ2-2): DSGVTQTPKHLITATGQRVTLRCSPRSGDLSVYWYQQSLDQGLQFLIQYYNGEERAKGNILERFSAQQFPDLHSELNLSSLELGDSALYFCASSSSRGRVTGELFFGEGSRLTVL.

V is TRBV3-1 (or the pseudogene TRBV3-2) and J is TRBJ2-1, with 8 bases aligning to TRBD2. The CDR3 has 12 amino acids. With 6 bases clipped from V and 15 bases from J, the junction kept 10 bases outside the gene matches. Germline V gives CDR1 LGHDT, CDR2 YNNKEL (reference sequence). The CDR3 protein is CASSPRGGNWFF. Written as DNA, the CDR3 is TGTGCCAGCAGTCCTCGGGGGGGGAATTGGTTCTTC.

The gene calls are TRBV19 and TRBJ1-5, with 12 bases aligning to TRBD1. Trimming cost V 6 bases and J 10 bases; bases outside gene matches: 10. The CDR3 length is 15 residues. Germline lookup yields CDR1 LNHDA and CDR2 SQIVND (reference sequence). Here the CDR3 reads CASRQGQGAPAPQHF. CDR3 nucleotides: TGTGCCAGTAGGCAGGGACAGGGGGCCCCTGCTCCCCAGCATTTT.

The chain recombines TRBV18 with TRBJ1-4, with 8 bases lining up with TRBD1. Trimming took 3 bases from V and 8 from J; bases not matched to a gene: 8. This CDR3 comprises 15 residues. CDR1 KGHSH and CDR2 LQKENI come from the germline V gene. CDR3 residues: CASSPTQGAVEKLFF. Written as DNA, the CDR3 is TGTGCCAGCTCACCGACCCAGGGGGCAGTGGAAAAACTGTTTTTT.

The J gene is TRBJ2-1, the V gene TRBV4-1; 10 bases map to TRBD2. This CDR3 spans 17 amino acids. V was clipped by 4 bases and J by 10 bases; unmatched bases: 16. Germline lookup yields CDR1 MGHRA and CDR2 YSYEKL. The CDR3 here is CASSLQSLAGSGREQFF. The CDR3 DNA follows: TGCGCCAGCAGCCTACAATCACTAGCGGGAAGTGGGCGGGAGCAGTTCTTC.

The V gene is TRBV24-1, the J gene TRBJ1-5; TRBD1 aligns across 8 bases. With V trimmed by 5 bases and J by 4 bases, 3 bases remained unmatched. Looked up from germline, CDR1 is KGHDR and CDR2 is SFDVKD. The CDR3 is made up of 14 amino acids. CDR3 amino acids: CATSARQGNQPQHF. The CDR3 DNA reads TGTGCCACCAGTGCCCGACAGGGGAATCAGCCCCAGCATTTT.